Listed below are T cell receptor beta chains from one sample, sequenced in a study of blood T cell repertoires in COVID-19. Sequenced by immunoSEQ multiplex PCR; TCRdb stores in-frame clones only, minus some. The table includes roughly 340,000 clones, approximately 90% detected once. The specimen was peripheral blood. These receptors all stem from a young woman who had recovered from COVID-19. CDR3s include the opening cysteine and the closing phenylalanine or tryptophan. The D gene is left open where the match is weak. Clone size is stated in some rows and not others, as once, few, many or a class when expanded.

>TRBJ1-5|TRBV7-9|TRBD1|-
TGTGCCAGCAGCCTTCAGGGGGATAGCAATCAGCCCCAGCATTTT
CASSLQGDSNQPQHF
>TRBJ2-1|TRBV5-1|-|-
TGCGCCAGCATGGGAGTTGCGACAGGCTCCTACAATGAGCAGTTCTTC
CASMGVATGSYNEQFF
>TRBJ1-6|TRBV19|TRBD1|-
TGTGCCAGTGGCGACAGGGGGAGTTCACCCCTCCACTTT
CASGDRGSSPLHF
>TRBJ1-6|TRBV19|-|-
TGTGCCAGTAGTATAGGACAGTCTAATAATTCACCCCTCCACTTT
CASSIGQSNNSPLHF
>TRBJ2-5|TRBV7-2|TRBD1|-
TGTGCCAGCAGCTTAGCGAGTGGGACAGGCCATTGGGAGACCCAGTACTTC
CASSLASGTGHWETQYF
>TRBJ1-1|TRBV6-2/TRBV6-3|-|-
TGTGCCAGCAGTACCTTACAGGGACGATATCAAGGGGGCACTGAAGCTTTCTTT
CASSTLQGRYQGGTEAFF
>TRBJ2-3|TRBV18|TRBD2|-
TGTGCCAGCTCACCTCCCACGCGAGCGGGATCCACGACTAGCACAGATACGCAGTATTTT
CASSPPTRAGSTTSTDTQYF
>TRBJ2-5|TRBV15|TRBD1|-
TGTGCCACCAGCAGAAGACAGGGGTTGGGGGAGACCCAGTACTTC
CATSRRQGLGETQYF
>TRBJ1-2|TRBV28|TRBD1|-
TGTGCCAGCAGTTTTAGGTGGACAGGGGGAGGCTACACCTTC
CASSFRWTGGGYTF
>TRBJ2-3|TRBV2|-|-
TGTGCCAGCAGTAGTGACAGGACCACAGATACGCAGTATTTT
CASSSDRTTDTQYF
>TRBJ1-4|TRBV19|-|-
TGTGCCAGTACCCTCGCGGGGTCGGCGCTAGGGGAAAAACTGTTTTTT
CASTLAGSALGEKLFF
>TRBJ2-3|TRBV6-2/TRBV6-3|-|-
TGTGCCAGCAGTTCGCAGGCTTCTAGCACAGATACGCAGTATTTT
CASSSQASSTDTQYF
>TRBJ1-6|TRBV11-3|-|-
TGTGCCAGCAGCTTAGTAGCCTTTTCGGATTCACCCCTCCACTTT
CASSLVAFSDSPLHF
>TRBJ2-1|TRBV4-3|-|-
TGCGCCAGCAGCCTGGGAGTTCGGTATAATGAGCAGTTCTTC
CASSLGVRYNEQFF
>TRBJ2-2|TRBV4-3|TRBD1|-
TGCGCCAGCAGCCAAGATAGCTGGACAGGGCGCGGGGAGCTGTTTTTT
CASSQDSWTGRGELFF
>TRBJ1-2|TRBV28|-|-
TGTGCCAGCAGTTGGAGACCCGCGGGTGGCTACACCTTC
CASSWRPAGGYTF
>TRBJ1-3|TRBV19|-|-
TGTGCCAGTAGCCTCCGAGGGGGAAACACCATATATTTT
CASSLRGGNTIYF
>TRBJ2-3|TRBV5-6|-|once
TGTGCCAGCAGCTTGACAGGGAGCACAGATACGCAGTATTTT
CASSLTGSTDTQYF